The entry below describes one T cell receptor (beta chain). The sample belongs to a study of blood T cell repertoires in COVID-19. The overall study: COVID-19 samples collected from the United States, Italy and Spain covered acute and convalescent phases. T cells, B-cell-depleted T cells, or PBMCs provided the cDNA or gDNA that served as material.

As processed by the authors: Amplified reference gene primers provided the basis for estimating nucleated cell counts. Produced via immunoSEQ multiplex PCR; TCRdb's table is partial and in-frame only. V and J calls and clone size are as listed in that table; D and trimming were resolved from the DNA. The sample comprises roughly 90,000 clones, 75% to 90% of which are singletons, and roughly 1.1% rests with the top ten. The CDR3 extends over 16 amino acids. Germline CDR1 and CDR2: SGHKS and YYEKEE (reference sequence). Germline trimming cut 2 bases from V and 2 bases from J; bases unmatched to any gene: 8.

This clonotype was sampled from a human donor in a cohort sampled during active COVID-19. Sequencing was performed on peripheral blood. The rearrangement joins TRBV5-5 to TRBJ2-5; 8 bases map to TRBD1. The CDR3 protein is CASSLRGQDGQETQYF. In nucleotides, the CDR3 is TGTGCCAGCAGCTTACGGGGACAGGACGGGCAAGAGACCCAGTACTTC.